The rows below give T cell receptor beta chains drawn from one sample of a study of shared clonotypes between healthy human individuals. Profiling relied on immunoSEQ multiplex PCR, and the TCRdb table lists in-frame clones only, not all of them. The sample consists of about 560,000 clones, roughly four fifths of them appearing once. Sequencing input: PBMCs. The receptors shown here come from a woman between 40 and 55 years old in good health. Some clones in this sample may be carry-over from other donors' samples. CDR3s include the opening cysteine and the closing phenylalanine or tryptophan. Each record gives: J gene, V gene, clone size, D gene, CDR3 DNA, CDR3 protein. A D gene is named only where the DNA matches it firmly. Not every row has a clone size; where given, it reads once, few, many or a size class.

J gene: TRBJ2-5
V gene: TRBV27
clone size: -
D gene: TRBD1
CDR3 DNA: TGTGCCAGCAGTTTACAGGGGGCGGGAGAGACCCAGTACTTC
CDR3 protein: CASSLQGAGETQYF

J gene: TRBJ2-1
V gene: TRBV11-1
clone size: -
D gene: TRBD2
CDR3 DNA: TGTGCCAGCAGCCCCGCGGGAGGAGGATGGAATGAGCAGTTCTTC
CDR3 protein: CASSPAGGGWNEQFF

J gene: TRBJ2-1
V gene: TRBV7-3
clone size: -
D gene: -
CDR3 DNA: TGTGCCAGCAGCTTAACGTCAACAGGGTGGCAGTTCTTC
CDR3 protein: CASSLTSTGWQFF

J gene: TRBJ2-3
V gene: TRBV27
clone size: -
D gene: -
CDR3 DNA: TGTGCCAGCAGACCCCCGCGCGGGGCTTCCACAGATACGCAGTATTTT
CDR3 protein: CASRPPRGASTDTQYF

J gene: TRBJ2-1
V gene: TRBV11-3
clone size: -
D gene: TRBD2
CDR3 DNA: TGTGCCAGCAGCGGGCTAGCGGGAGGGCCGCGTGAGCAGTTCTTC
CDR3 protein: CASSGLAGGPREQFF

J gene: TRBJ1-2
V gene: TRBV4-1
clone size: few
D gene: -
CDR3 DNA: TGCGCCAGCAGCCAAGAGGTCAGGAATAACTATGGCTACACCTTC
CDR3 protein: CASSQEVRNNYGYTF

J gene: TRBJ2-5
V gene: TRBV28
clone size: -
D gene: -
CDR3 DNA: TGTGCCAGCAGTTTCTTGGGTGAGGAGACCCAGTACTTC
CDR3 protein: CASSFLGEETQYF

J gene: TRBJ2-7
V gene: TRBV27
clone size: -
D gene: TRBD1
CDR3 DNA: TGTGCCAGGCCTTTCGACAGGGGTATCGACGAGCAGTACTTC
CDR3 protein: CARPFDRGIDEQYF

J gene: TRBJ1-4
V gene: TRBV23-1
clone size: -
D gene: TRBD1
CDR3 DNA: TGCGCCAGCAGTCAACGACAGGGGAACGAAAAACTGTTTTTT
CDR3 protein: CASSQRQGNEKLFF

J gene: TRBJ2-7
V gene: TRBV27
clone size: -
D gene: -
CDR3 DNA: TGTGCCAGCAGGTTTGCGTCCGGACGGCACTACGAGCAGTACTTC
CDR3 protein: CASRFASGRHYEQYF

J gene: TRBJ1-2
V gene: TRBV7-9
clone size: once
D gene: TRBD1
CDR3 DNA: TGTGCCAGCAGCTTCCACAGGGAGGGGGCCTATGGCTACACCTTC
CDR3 protein: CASSFHREGAYGYTF

J gene: TRBJ2-1
V gene: TRBV7-7
clone size: -
D gene: TRBD1
CDR3 DNA: TGTGCTAGCAGCTCAGAGACAGGGTCATCCTACAATGAGCAGTTCTTC
CDR3 protein: CASSSETGSSYNEQFF

J gene: TRBJ2-2
V gene: TRBV30
clone size: once
D gene: -
CDR3 DNA: TGTGCCTGGAGGGGATTCGCCGGGGAGCTGTTTTTT
CDR3 protein: CAWRGFAGELFF

J gene: TRBJ1-5
V gene: TRBV29-1
clone size: -
D gene: TRBD1
CDR3 DNA: TGCAGCGTTGGAGACAGGGATCAGCCCCAGCATTTT
CDR3 protein: CSVGDRDQPQHF

J gene: TRBJ2-7
V gene: TRBV6-1
clone size: few
D gene: -
CDR3 DNA: TGTGCCAGCAGTGCGGAGTGGCAGGAGGCCTACGAGCAGTACTTC
CDR3 protein: CASSAEWQEAYEQYF

J gene: TRBJ2-5
V gene: TRBV2
clone size: -
D gene: TRBD2
CDR3 DNA: TGTGCCAGCAGTGAGACGGGACTACATCAAGAGACCCAGTACTTC
CDR3 protein: CASSETGLHQETQYF

J gene: TRBJ2-7
V gene: TRBV7-2
clone size: -
D gene: TRBD1
CDR3 DNA: TGTGCCAGCAGCACACCGGGACAGTTATCCTACGAGCAGTACTTC
CDR3 protein: CASSTPGQLSYEQYF

J gene: TRBJ2-7
V gene: TRBV10-3
clone size: -
D gene: -
CDR3 DNA: TGTGCCATCAGTGATTTAGAGGGGTTCTACGAGCAGTACTTC
CDR3 protein: CAISDLEGFYEQYF

J gene: TRBJ2-7
V gene: TRBV7-2
clone size: -
D gene: -
CDR3 DNA: TGTGCCAGCAGCTCCTTACCTAGTTTAGTGTACGAGCAGTACTTC
CDR3 protein: CASSSLPSLVYEQYF

J gene: TRBJ2-7
V gene: TRBV4-3
clone size: -
D gene: TRBD1
CDR3 DNA: TGCGCCAGCAGCCAAAGGGAGGCCACGGGACAGGCACACTCCTACGAGCAGTACTTC
CDR3 protein: CASSQREATGQAHSYEQYF

J gene: TRBJ1-2
V gene: TRBV6-5
clone size: few
D gene: TRBD1
CDR3 DNA: TGTGCCAGCAGTCTCCGGGACAGCCCTAACTATGGCTACACCTTC
CDR3 protein: CASSLRDSPNYGYTF

J gene: TRBJ2-4
V gene: TRBV30
clone size: many
D gene: -
CDR3 DNA: TGTGCCTGGAGTCTCGGGACAGCCAAAAACATTCAGTACTTC
CDR3 protein: CAWSLGTAKNIQYF

J gene: TRBJ2-3
V gene: TRBV30
clone size: -
D gene: -
CDR3 DNA: TGTGCCTGGAGTTCTAGTGCAGATACGCAGTATTTT
CDR3 protein: CAWSSSADTQYF

J gene: TRBJ1-1
V gene: TRBV6-6
clone size: few
D gene: -
CDR3 DNA: TGTGCCAGCAGACGTCCGGGACCGGATAACACTGAAGCTTTCTTT
CDR3 protein: CASRRPGPDNTEAFF

J gene: TRBJ2-7
V gene: TRBV7-9
clone size: -
D gene: -
CDR3 DNA: TGTGCCAGCAGCTCCCGCTCGGGACTCGGGAGCTCCTACGAGCAGTACTTC
CDR3 protein: CASSSRSGLGSSYEQYF

J gene: TRBJ1-1
V gene: TRBV27
clone size: few
D gene: -
CDR3 DNA: TGTGCCAGCAGTTTCTCCAGAAACACTGAAGCTTTCTTT
CDR3 protein: CASSFSRNTEAFF

J gene: TRBJ2-5
V gene: TRBV27
clone size: few
D gene: -
CDR3 DNA: TGTGCCAGCAGTTCCCGGTGGGAGGAGACCCAGTACTTC
CDR3 protein: CASSSRWEETQYF

J gene: TRBJ2-1
V gene: TRBV2
clone size: -
D gene: TRBD2
CDR3 DNA: TGTGCCAGCAGTAAGGGACTAGCGGACTACAATGAGCAGTTCTTC
CDR3 protein: CASSKGLADYNEQFF

J gene: TRBJ2-7
V gene: TRBV29-1
clone size: many
D gene: TRBD1
CDR3 DNA: TGCAGCGTGGGGGGACAGGGCGTATACGAGCAGTACTTC
CDR3 protein: CSVGGQGVYEQYF

J gene: TRBJ2-1
V gene: TRBV6-6
clone size: -
D gene: TRBD2
CDR3 DNA: TGTGCCAGCAGTTCCGGGACTAGCGGGAGGAATGAGCAGTTCTTC
CDR3 protein: CASSSGTSGRNEQFF

J gene: TRBJ2-5
V gene: TRBV5-1
clone size: -
D gene: TRBD2
CDR3 DNA: TGCGCCAGCAGCTTGGGAGCCCCTGCTAGCGGGGAGACCCAGTACTTC
CDR3 protein: CASSLGAPASGETQYF

J gene: TRBJ2-7
V gene: TRBV6-5
clone size: -
D gene: TRBD2
CDR3 DNA: TGTGCCAGCAGCCCCCTAGGGCGGGAGGCCTACGAGCAGTACTTC
CDR3 protein: CASSPLGREAYEQYF

J gene: TRBJ2-2
V gene: TRBV9
clone size: -
D gene: -
CDR3 DNA: TGTGCCAGCAGTCCCTTTATAGGGGGAGAGGCCGGGGAGCTGTTTTTT
CDR3 protein: CASSPFIGGEAGELFF

J gene: TRBJ2-1
V gene: TRBV5-1
clone size: few
D gene: TRBD2
CDR3 DNA: TGCGCCAGCAGCTCGGGACTAGCGGGAGGCCTCTCCGATGAGCAGTTCTTC
CDR3 protein: CASSSGLAGGLSDEQFF

J gene: TRBJ2-3
V gene: TRBV9
clone size: -
D gene: TRBD2
CDR3 DNA: TGTGCCAGCAGCGTAGGTAGCGGGAGAACGGATACGCAGTATTTT
CDR3 protein: CASSVGSGRTDTQYF

J gene: TRBJ2-1
V gene: TRBV7-2
clone size: -
D gene: -
CDR3 DNA: TGTGCCAGCAGCTTAGCGGCAGGCGGGAATGAGCAGTTCTTC
CDR3 protein: CASSLAAGGNEQFF

J gene: TRBJ2-7
V gene: TRBV6-1
clone size: few
D gene: TRBD2
CDR3 DNA: TGTGCCAGCAGTACCTCGGGACTAGCGGGATACGAGCAGTACTTC
CDR3 protein: CASSTSGLAGYEQYF

J gene: TRBJ2-1
V gene: TRBV30
clone size: -
D gene: -
CDR3 DNA: TGTGCCTGGAGTGTGATCTACAATGAGCAGTTCTTC
CDR3 protein: CAWSVIYNEQFF

J gene: TRBJ2-5
V gene: TRBV25-1
clone size: -
D gene: -
CDR3 DNA: TGTGCCAGCAGTGAACTCGGGAGCAGTAGGGAGACCCAGTACTTC
CDR3 protein: CASSELGSSRETQYF

J gene: TRBJ2-2
V gene: TRBV7-2
clone size: -
D gene: -
CDR3 DNA: TGTGCCAGCAGTACGGGACTTACCGGGGAGCTGTTTTTT
CDR3 protein: CASSTGLTGELFF

J gene: TRBJ1-3
V gene: TRBV7-9
clone size: -
D gene: TRBD1
CDR3 DNA: TGTGCCAGCAGCGGACAGGGGTCTGGAAACACCATATATTTT
CDR3 protein: CASSGQGSGNTIYF

J gene: TRBJ1-4
V gene: TRBV2
clone size: -
D gene: -
CDR3 DNA: TGTGCCAGCTCCTTCCAGTTTTCTGCAACTAATGAAAAACTGTTTTTT
CDR3 protein: CASSFQFSATNEKLFF

J gene: TRBJ2-3
V gene: TRBV9
clone size: -
D gene: TRBD2
CDR3 DNA: TGTGCCAGCAGCCCCAGCCTAGCGGGCACAGATACGCAGTATTTT
CDR3 protein: CASSPSLAGTDTQYF

J gene: TRBJ2-3
V gene: TRBV2
clone size: -
D gene: TRBD2
CDR3 DNA: TGTGCCAGCAGTACTAGCGGGACAGGCGCAGATACGCAGTATTTT
CDR3 protein: CASSTSGTGADTQYF

J gene: TRBJ2-6
V gene: TRBV4-3
clone size: -
D gene: -
CDR3 DNA: TGCGCCAGCAGCCAAGAGTGGACGGGCGGGGCCAACGTCCTGACTTTC
CDR3 protein: CASSQEWTGGANVLTF

J gene: TRBJ2-5
V gene: TRBV27
clone size: -
D gene: -
CDR3 DNA: TGTGCCAGCAGTCCTGGGGGGGGCCGGGGGGCCCAGTACTTC
CDR3 protein: CASSPGGGRGAQYF

J gene: TRBJ2-1
V gene: TRBV6-5
clone size: -
D gene: -
CDR3 DNA: TGTGCCAGCAGCAGTAATTCCCAGAATGAGCAGTTCTTC
CDR3 protein: CASSSNSQNEQFF

J gene: TRBJ2-3
V gene: TRBV4-3
clone size: once
D gene: -
CDR3 DNA: TGCGCCAGCAGCCAAGGGGGGGCAAGCACGGATACGCAGTATTTT
CDR3 protein: CASSQGGASTDTQYF

J gene: TRBJ2-7
V gene: TRBV5-4
clone size: -
D gene: -
CDR3 DNA: TGTGCCAGCAGCTTTAACAACGAGCAGTACTTC
CDR3 protein: CASSFNNEQYF

J gene: TRBJ2-5
V gene: TRBV29-1
clone size: -
D gene: TRBD1
CDR3 DNA: TGCAGCGTTGGGGACAGAGCCAAACAAGAGACCCAGTACTTC
CDR3 protein: CSVGDRAKQETQYF

J gene: TRBJ2-2
V gene: TRBV11-2
clone size: -
D gene: -
CDR3 DNA: TGTGCCAGCAGCTCAATTACCGGACCTACAGGGGAGCTGTTTTTT
CDR3 protein: CASSSITGPTGELFF

J gene: TRBJ2-2
V gene: TRBV10-3
clone size: many
D gene: -
CDR3 DNA: TGTGCCATCAGTGGACTGACTAACACCGGGGAGCTGTTTTTT
CDR3 protein: CAISGLTNTGELFF

J gene: TRBJ2-1
V gene: TRBV27
clone size: -
D gene: -
CDR3 DNA: TGTGCCAGCAGCAGTCTCCCATACAATGAGCAGTTCTTC
CDR3 protein: CASSSLPYNEQFF

J gene: TRBJ1-1
V gene: TRBV30
clone size: -
D gene: -
CDR3 DNA: TGTGCCTGGAGGCAACAGGCGCACACTGAAGCTTTCTTT
CDR3 protein: CAWRQQAHTEAFF